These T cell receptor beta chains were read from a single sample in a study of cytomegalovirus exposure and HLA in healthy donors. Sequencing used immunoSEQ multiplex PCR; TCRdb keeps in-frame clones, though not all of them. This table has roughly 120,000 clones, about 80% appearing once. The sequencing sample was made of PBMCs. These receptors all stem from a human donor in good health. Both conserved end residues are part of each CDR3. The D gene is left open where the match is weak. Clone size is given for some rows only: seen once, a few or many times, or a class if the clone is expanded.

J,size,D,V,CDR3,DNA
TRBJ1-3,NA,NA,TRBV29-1,CSVDGGAMEGMIYF,TGCAGCGTTGATGGTGGGGCAATGGAGGGGATGATATATTTT
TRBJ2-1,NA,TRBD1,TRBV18,CASSPGTGSYNEQFF,TGTGCCAGCTCACCAGGGACAGGGTCATACAATGAGCAGTTCTTC
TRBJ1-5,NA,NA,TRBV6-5,CASSRQNNQPQHF,TGTGCCAGCAGTCGACAGAACAATCAGCCCCAGCATTTT
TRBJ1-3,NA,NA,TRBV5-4,CASSVQAGNTIYF,TGTGCCAGCAGCGTACAGGCTGGAAACACCATATATTTT
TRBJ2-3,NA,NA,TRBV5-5,CASSYGGARTDTQYF,TGTGCCAGCAGCTACGGTGGGGCTCGCACAGATACGCAGTATTTT
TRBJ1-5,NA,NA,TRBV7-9,CASSFDSAGNQPQHF,TGTGCCAGCAGCTTTGACTCGGCGGGCAATCAGCCCCAGCATTTT
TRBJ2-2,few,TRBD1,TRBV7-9,CASSLTGITGELFF,TGTGCCAGCAGCTTGACAGGGATCACCGGGGAGCTGTTTTTT
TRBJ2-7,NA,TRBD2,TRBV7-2,CASSFQGGGVPYEQYF,TGTGCCAGCAGCTTCCAAGGCGGGGGGGTCCCCTACGAGCAGTACTTC
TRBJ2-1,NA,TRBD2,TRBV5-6,CASSHPSGGVYNEQFF,TGTGCCAGCAGCCATCCCAGCGGGGGGGTATACAATGAGCAGTTCTTC
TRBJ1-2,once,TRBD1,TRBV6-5,CASTYQGAGGYTF,TGTGCCAGCACCTACCAGGGGGCGGGTGGCTACACCTTC
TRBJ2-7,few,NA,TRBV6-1,CASTFTYEQYF,TGTGCCAGCACATTCACCTACGAGCAGTACTTC
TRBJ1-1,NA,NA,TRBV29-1,CSVSEAFF,TGCAGCGTTTCAGAAGCTTTCTTT
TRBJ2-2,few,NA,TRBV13,CASSSTGNTGELFF,TGTGCCAGCAGCTCGACAGGGAACACCGGGGAGCTGTTTTTT
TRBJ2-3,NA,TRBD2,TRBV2,CASSEVASGGLRTQYF,TGTGCCAGCAGTGAAGTCGCTAGCGGGGGGCTCAGAACGCAGTATTTT
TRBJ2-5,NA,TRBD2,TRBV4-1,CASSQGHSGGQETQYF,TGCGCCAGCAGCCAAGGGCATAGCGGGGGACAAGAGACCCAGTACTTC
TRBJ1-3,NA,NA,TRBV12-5,CASGLVLADTLSGNTIYF,TGTGCTAGTGGTTTGGTACTGGCAGACACTCTCTCTGGAAACACCATATATTTT
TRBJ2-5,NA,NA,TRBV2,CASRAQETQYF,TGTGCCAGCAGAGCTCAAGAGACCCAGTACTTC
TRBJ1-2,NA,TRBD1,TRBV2,CASSGPGTEYGYTF,TGTGCCAGCAGTGGACCCGGGACAGAGTATGGCTACACCTTC